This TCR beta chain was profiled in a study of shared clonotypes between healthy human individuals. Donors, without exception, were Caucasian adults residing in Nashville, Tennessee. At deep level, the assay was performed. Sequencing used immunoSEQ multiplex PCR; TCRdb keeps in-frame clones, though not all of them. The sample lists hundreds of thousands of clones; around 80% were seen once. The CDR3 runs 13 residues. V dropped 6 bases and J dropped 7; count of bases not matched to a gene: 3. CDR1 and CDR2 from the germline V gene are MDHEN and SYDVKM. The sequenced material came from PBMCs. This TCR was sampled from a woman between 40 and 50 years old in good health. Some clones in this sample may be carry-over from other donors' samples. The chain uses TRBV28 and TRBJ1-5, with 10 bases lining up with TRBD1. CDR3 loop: CASSGTGAQPQHF. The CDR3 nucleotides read TGTGCCAGCAGCGGGACAGGGGCCCAGCCCCAGCATTTT.